The TCR beta chain under discussion was sequenced for a study of blood T cell repertoires in COVID-19. At the level of the study: The United States, Italy and Spain supplied acute and convalescent COVID-19 samples. From T cells, B-cell-depleted T cells, or PBMCs came the material, which was cDNA or gDNA.

Per the original data handling: From reference gene primer amplification, estimates of nucleated cell counts were derived. Sequenced by immunoSEQ multiplex PCR; TCRdb stores in-frame clones only, minus some. V, J and clone size derive from that table, while D and trimming were established from the DNA sequence. The table shows around 95,000 clones, with about 84% occurring only once. The sequence was obtained from a human donor in a cohort sampled during active COVID-19. The source material was peripheral blood.

In nucleotides, the CDR3 is TGTGCCAGCAGCTTAGGAGGGACCACGCTAAATTCACCCCTCCACTTT. Encoded protein: CASSLGGTTLNSPLHF. The rearrangement joins TRBV5-6 to TRBJ1-6, with TRBD1 as a possible D gene (5 bases). The germline V gene encodes CDR1 SGHDT and CDR2 YYEEEE. CDR3 length: 16 residues. V dropped 2 bases and J dropped 7 bases, with 16 bases sitting between them.